The 5 T cell receptor beta chains presented below share a single source sample, sequenced in a study of blood T cell repertoires in COVID-19. Sequencing was performed with immunoSEQ multiplex PCR; in TCRdb, only in-frame clones are kept and a portion is missing. In the table there are tens of thousands of clones, 80% to 90% of which are singletons. Sequencing was done on a sample of peripheral blood. Receptors originate from a man between 60 and 70 years old with active or convalescent COVID-19.

V and J are TRBV6-1 and TRBJ2-5; 12 positions agree with TRBD2. The CDR3 is made up of 17 amino acids. CDR1 is MNHNS, CDR2 SASEGT, per germline. V trimming: 2 bases; J trimming: 5 bases; junction bases outside the gene matches: 9. The CDR3 coding sequence is TGTGCCAGCAGTGAACCCTTGACTAGCGGGAGCCGGGAGACCCAGTACTTC. It encodes CASSEPLTSGSRETQYF.

The chain uses TRBV5-1 and TRBJ1-4; 8 nucleotides line up with TRBD1. The CDR3 covers 17 residues. V was clipped by 4 bases and J by 0 bases; unmatched bases: 8. The germline V gene encodes CDR1 SGHRS and CDR2 YFSETQ. The CDR3 loop is CASSRTGTDSTNEKLFF. The CDR3, as DNA: TGCGCCAGCAGCCGGACAGGGACCGACTCAACTAATGAAAAACTGTTTTTT.

This chain uses TRBV9 with TRBJ2-7; weak D call: TRBD1 (6 bases). The CDR3 runs 15 residues. Germline values: CDR1 SGDLS, CDR2 YYNGEE. Trimming removed 3 bases from V and 0 bases from J, with 13 bases in between. The CDR3 DNA is TGTGCCAGCAGCGCTCAGGACAGACTCTCCTACGAGCAGTACTTC. Protein product: CASSAQDRLSYEQYF. Filled out from reference TRBV9 and TRBJ2-7, the complete variable domain reads DSGVTQTPKHLITATGQRVTLRCSPRSGDLSVYWYQQSLDQGLQFLIQYYNGEERAKGNILERFSAQQFPDLHSELNLSSLELGDSALYFCASSAQDRLSYEQYFGPGTRLTVT.

This clone was detected a few times. This chain connects TRBV19 to TRBJ1-2; a possible D gene is TRBD1 (5 bases). Germline CDR1 and CDR2: LNHDA and SQIVND (reference sequence). The length of the CDR3 is 15 residues. Trimming left V 4 bases short and J 4 bases short, with 16 bases between. CDR3 region: CASSTPFGGSYGYTF. Here the CDR3 DNA reads TGTGCCAGTAGTACTCCTTTTGGGGGGAGCTATGGCTACACCTTC. The full variable domain, completed using reference TRBV19 and TRBJ1-2, is DGGITQSPKYLFRKEGQNVTLSCEQNLNHDAMYWYRQDPGQGLRLIYYSQIVNDFQKGDIAEGYSVSREKKESFPLTVTSAQKNPTAFYLCASSTPFGGSYGYTFGSGTRLTVV.

The V and J genes are TRBV5-5 and TRBJ2-5, with D possibly TRBD1 on 5 matching bases. V was pared by 1 base and J by 2 bases, with 9 bases between. CDR1 and CDR2 from the germline V gene are SGHKS and YYEKEE (reference sequence). This CDR3 is built from 14 residues. The CDR3 nucleotides are TGTGCCAGCAGCTTGCGCAGGGAACAAGAGACCCAGTACTTC. Amino acids: CASSLRREQETQYF.